The 25 T cell receptor beta chains below come from one sample, sequenced in a study of blood T cell repertoires in COVID-19. The table came from immunoSEQ multiplex PCR; TCRdb's copy has only in-frame clones and leaves some out. This table has about 200,000 clones, approximately 83% appearing once. The sample comprised PBMCs or T cells enriched from blood (not recorded which). The origin of the receptors is a man in his forties who had recovered from COVID-19.

V and J are TRBV9 and TRBJ2-5, with 9 nucleotides matching TRBD2. Germline V CDR1 and CDR2: SGDLS, YYNGEE. This CDR3 contains 14 residues. J lost 7 bases, V lost 0 bases, and 4 bases had no gene match. CDR3 in DNA: TGTGCCAGCAGCGTAGCTATAGCGGGGGCGACCCAGTACTTC. Encoded protein: CASSVAIAGATQYF.

The rearrangement uses TRBV5-1 and TRBJ1-2; D may be TRBD1 (6 bases). CDR1 SGHRS and CDR2 YFSETQ come from the germline V gene. Trimming removed 0 bases at V and 8 bases at J, with 20 bases between. The CDR3 has 16 amino acids. CDR3 amino acids: CASSLAFSAGAEGYTF. CDR3 bases: TGCGCCAGCAGCTTGGCTTTTAGCGCAGGGGCGGAGGGCTACACCTTC.

V and J are TRBV14 and TRBJ2-3; the D gene is possibly TRBD1 (5 bases). The CDR3 extends over 15 amino acids. CDR1 is SGHDN, CDR2 FVKESK, per germline. The V and J ends lost 3 bases and 3 bases respectively, with 13 bases between them. CDR3 amino acids: CASSQVGHRTDTQYF. CDR3 coding DNA: TGTGCCAGCAGCCAGGTCGGTCACAGGACAGATACGCAGTATTTT.

Comments on this clone: Other DNA sequences in this sample translate to the same CDR3. CDR3 in amino acids: CASSEGTGNSGNTIYF. The CDR3 coding sequence is TGTGCCAGCAGTGAGGGGACAGGGAACTCTGGAAACACCATATATTTT. J is TRBJ1-3 and V is TRBV2, with 9 bases that match TRBD1. With V trimmed by 3 bases and J by 0 bases, 3 bases remained unmatched. The length of the CDR3 is 16 residues. Germline V lookup: CDR1 SNHLY, CDR2 FYNNEI.

The V gene is TRBV29-1, the J gene TRBJ2-3; 11 bases align to TRBD2. CDR3 size: 15 residues. Germline CDR1 SQVTM, CDR2 ANQGSEA. The ends lost 4 bases at V and 2 bases at J; junction bases unmatched: 5. The CDR3 region has the DNA TGCAGCGTTGCTCCTAGCGGGGGGATCACAGATACGCAGTATTTT. It encodes CSVAPSGGITDTQYF.

J is TRBJ1-2 and V is TRBV2; perhaps TRBD1 as D (5 bases). Deletions cut 8 bases from V and 9 bases from J, with 13 bases between. The CDR3 has 11 residues. The germline V gene encodes CDR1 SNHLY and CDR2 FYNNEI. CDR3 nucleotides: TGTGCCAGCTGGTACGACAGCTGCTACACCTTC. Translating it yields CASWYDSCYTF.

V gene TRBV6-6 combines with J gene TRBJ1-1; D call uncertain. The CDR3 spans 13 residues. Trimming pared 3 bases from V and 1 base from J, leaving 6 bases between. Per germline, CDR1 MNHNY and CDR2 SVGAGI (reference sequence). CDR3 amino acids: CASSYQWNTEAFF. In DNA form, the CDR3 reads TGTGCCAGCAGTTATCAATGGAACACTGAAGCTTTCTTT.

The chain uses TRBV30 and TRBJ1-3; a weak D match, TRBD1 (5 bases). The CDR3 has 14 residues. The V gene's germline CDR1 is GTSNPN and CDR2 SVGIG (reference sequence). The CDR3 is CASSYRTSGNTIYF. DNA for the CDR3: TGTGCTAGTTCTTACAGGACCTCTGGAAACACCATATATTTT.

J is TRBJ1-2 and V is TRBV10-1, with 10 bases aligning to TRBD1. V shed 4 bases and J 2 bases; nucleotides not matched to a gene: 4. Germline V gene data show CDR1 as WNHNN and CDR2 as SYGVQD (reference sequence). There are 15 residues in the CDR3. DNA of the CDR3: TGCGCCAGCAGTGTAGACAGGGGGCTAAACTATGGCTACACCTTC. Its translation: CASSVDRGLNYGYTF.

The chain recombines TRBV6-1 with TRBJ1-2, with a weak D call TRBD1 (5 bases). V was trimmed by 2 bases and J by 9 bases, leaving 13 bases between them. CDR3 length: 13 amino acids. Germline CDR1 MNHNS, CDR2 SASEGT. The CDR3: CASSELEGMSYTF. CDR3 nucleotide sequence: TGTGCCAGCAGTGAATTGGAGGGGATGAGCTACACCTTC.

This clone has just one count. V is TRBV21-1 and J is TRBJ2-2; the table's D gene call, TRBD1, was not cross checked with the DNA. TRBV21-1 is described as a pseudogene. The CDR3 has 13 residues. The CDR3, as DNA: TGTGGTGGGGACAGCATAAACACCGGGGAGCTGTTTTTT. It is translated as CGGDSINTGELFF.

Remarks on this clone: Other DNA sequences in the sample encode the same CDR3. This chain joins TRBV24-1 and TRBJ2-2, with 8 positions matching TRBD1. V trimming: 9 bases; J trimming: 1 base; junction bases outside the gene matches: 3. The length of the CDR3 is 14 residues. Germline assignment: CDR1 KGHDR and CDR2 SFDVKD. The CDR3 region has the DNA TGTGCCACCTCCGGGACAGGGAACACCGGGGAGCTGTTTTTT. Amino acid sequence: CATSGTGNTGELFF.

This rearrangement joins TRBV18 to TRBJ2-2; 7 bases fit TRBD1. Trimming cost V 3 bases and J 7 bases; bases outside gene matches: 17. The CDR3 consists of 18 residues. CDR1 is KGHSH, CDR2 LQKENI, per germline. As DNA, the CDR3 is TGTGCCAGCTCACCCCGTGGATCCGGGACAGTGGCTGGCGGGGAGCTGTTTTTT. Translation: CASSPRGSGTVAGGELFF.

In its sample, this clone was seen a few times. This sequence joins TRBV7-2 and TRBJ2-7; maybe TRBD2 (6 bases). Germline V gene sequence: CDR1 SGHTA, CDR2 FQGNSA. V was shortened by 5 bases and J by 4 bases, with 9 bases between the two germline ends. The CDR3 length is 12 residues. CDR3 DNA: TGTGCCAGCAGCCCTCGGGGGTACGAGCAGTACTTC. Its protein product is CASSPRGYEQYF.

This chain links TRBV19 with TRBJ1-5, with D possibly matching TRBD1 (5 bases). This CDR3 region has 14 residues. The V end was cut by 1 base, the J end by 7 bases, with 11 bases between. CDR1 LNHDA and CDR2 SQIVND come from the germline V gene (reference sequence). DNA for the CDR3: TGTGCCAGTAGTATAGCGGGGGGTCGGCAGCCCCAGCATTTT. It translates to CASSIAGGRQPQHF.

The count of this clone is one. The genes are TRBV12-3 or TRBV12-4 and TRBJ1-3; TRBD1 might be the D (6 bases). V was trimmed by 5 bases and J by 7 bases, leaving 12 bases between them. The CDR3 is 13 amino acids. The CDR3 loop reads CASSPTGQNTIYF. CDR3 coding DNA: TGTGCCAGCAGTCCAACAGGGCAGAACACCATATATTTT.

This clone was observed once. This sequence joins TRBV28 and TRBJ1-6, with 7 bases lining up with TRBD1. V dropped 5 bases and J dropped 3; count of bases not matched to a gene: 10. The CDR3 consists of 17 residues. CDR1 and CDR2 (germline): MDHEN, SYDVKM. In nucleotides, the CDR3 is TGTGCCAGCAGTAACGAGGCCCGGGACAGCTATAATTCACCCCTCCACTTT. Amino acid sequence: CASSNEARDSYNSPLHF.

This sequence joins TRBV9 and TRBJ1-3; D perhaps matches TRBD1 (6 bases). The CDR3 extends over 17 amino acids. V gave up 0 bases and J gave up 2 bases, with 15 bases separating them. The germline CDR1 and CDR2 sequences are SGDLS and YYNGEE. The CDR3 DNA follows: TGTGCCAGCAGCGTAGATCGGGCGGGGGCTACTGGAAACACCATATATTTT. It yields the protein CASSVDRAGATGNTIYF.

V usage is TRBV4-2 and J usage is TRBJ2-4, with a weak D call TRBD1 (6 bases). Germline V gene lookup returns CDR1 LGHNA and CDR2 YNFKEQ. The CDR3 loop spans 15 amino acids. Trimming took off 0 bases at V and 0 bases at J, with 6 bases between the two ends. Written as DNA, the CDR3 is TGTGCCAGCAGCCAAGAGGGGGCAGCCAAAAACATTCAGTACTTC. Amino acids: CASSQEGAAKNIQYF.

This chain links TRBV5-4 with TRBJ1-1, with TRBD1 as a possible D gene (5 bases). CDR3 length: 13 amino acids. V lost 0 bases and J lost 11, with 14 bases in between. Germline V gene data show CDR1 as SGHNT and CDR2 as YYREEE (reference sequence). The CDR3 sequence is CASSLAGGRGAFF. The DNA of the CDR3 is TGTGCCAGCAGCTTGGCGGGGGGACGGGGTGCTTTCTTT.

V usage is TRBV5-1 and J usage is TRBJ2-3; the match to TRBD2 covers 15 bases. Germline-derived CDR1 and CDR2 are SGHRS and YFSETQ. This CDR3 has 16 residues. With 4 bases clipped from V and 4 bases from J, the junction kept 4 bases outside the gene matches. CDR3 residues: CASSPGLAGGADTQYF. In DNA form, the CDR3 reads TGCGCCAGCAGCCCCGGACTAGCGGGGGGGGCAGATACGCAGTATTTT. The complete variable domain, with remaining parts taken from reference TRBV5-1 and TRBJ2-3, reads KAGVTQTPRYLIKTRGQQVTLSCSPISGHRSVSWYQQTPGQGLQFLFEYFSETQRNKGNFPGRFSGRQFSNSRSEMNVSTLELGDSALYLCASSPGLAGGADTQYFGPGTRLTVL.

The chain links TRBV12-3 or TRBV12-4 to TRBJ1-1, with a weak D call TRBD1 (5 bases). V was cut by 2 bases and J by 8 bases, with 9 bases left in between. CDR3 length: 12 residues. This CDR3 is CASSLQGFEAFF. The CDR3 bases are TGTGCCAGCAGTTTACAGGGTTTCGAAGCTTTCTTT.

V and J are TRBV7-2 and TRBJ2-5; 7 nucleotides match TRBD1. Germline V gene data show CDR1 as SGHTA and CDR2 as FQGNSA. The CDR3 consists of 15 residues. Losses at the gene ends were 8 bases for V and 5 bases for J; bases not matched to a gene: 14. The CDR3 is CASRARAARGETQYF. In DNA, the CDR3 is TGTGCCAGCCGCGCCCGGGCGGCCAGGGGGGAGACCCAGTACTTC.

The chain employs TRBV4-3 and TRBJ2-5; D is ambiguous. Deletions cut 4 bases from V and 5 bases from J, with 11 bases between. Germline lookup yields CDR1 LGHNA and CDR2 YSLEER. This CDR3 is 13 amino acids long. CDR3 residues: CASSPGPEETQYF. CDR3 DNA: TGCGCCAGCAGCCCCGGTCCTGAGGAGACCCAGTACTTC.

The V and J genes are TRBV5-6 and TRBJ2-3; TRBD2 aligns across 13 bases. CDR1 and CDR2 from the germline V gene are SGHDT and YYEEEE. This CDR3 is 16 amino acids long. With 3 bases clipped from V and 5 bases from J, the junction kept 6 bases outside the gene matches. The CDR3 sequence is CASSSGLAGAKDTQYF. The DNA of the CDR3 is TGTGCCAGCAGCTCTGGACTAGCGGGGGCAAAAGATACGCAGTATTTT. Full variable domain (remainder filled in from reference TRBV5-6 and TRBJ2-3): DAGVTQSPTHLIKTRGQQVTLRCSPKSGHDTVSWYQQALGQGPQFIFQYYEEEERQRGNFPDRFSGHQFPNYSSELNVNALLLGDSALYLCASSSGLAGAKDTQYFGPGTRLTVL.